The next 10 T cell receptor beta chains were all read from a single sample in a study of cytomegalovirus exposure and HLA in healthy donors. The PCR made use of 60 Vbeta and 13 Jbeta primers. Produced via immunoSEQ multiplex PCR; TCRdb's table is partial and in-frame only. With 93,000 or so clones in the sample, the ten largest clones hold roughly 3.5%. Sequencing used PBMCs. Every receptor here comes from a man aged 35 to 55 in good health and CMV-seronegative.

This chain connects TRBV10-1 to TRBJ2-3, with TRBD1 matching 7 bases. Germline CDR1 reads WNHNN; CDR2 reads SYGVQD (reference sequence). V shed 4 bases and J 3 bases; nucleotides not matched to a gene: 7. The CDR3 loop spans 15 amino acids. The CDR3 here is CASSVGTVGTDTQYF. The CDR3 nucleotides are TGCGCCAGCAGTGTGGGGACAGTGGGGACAGATACGCAGTATTTT.

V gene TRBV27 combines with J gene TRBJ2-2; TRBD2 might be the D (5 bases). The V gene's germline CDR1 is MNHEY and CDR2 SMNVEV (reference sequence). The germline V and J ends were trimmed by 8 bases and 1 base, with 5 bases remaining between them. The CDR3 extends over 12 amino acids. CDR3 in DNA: TGTGCCAGCGGGAGGAACACCGGGGAGCTGTTTTTT. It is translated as CASGRNTGELFF.

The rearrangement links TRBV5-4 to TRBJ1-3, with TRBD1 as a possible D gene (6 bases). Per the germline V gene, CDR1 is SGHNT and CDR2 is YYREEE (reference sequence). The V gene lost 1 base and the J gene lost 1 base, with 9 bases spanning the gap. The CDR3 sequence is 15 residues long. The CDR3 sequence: CASSLPGASGNTIYF. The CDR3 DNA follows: TGTGCCAGCAGCTTGCCAGGGGCGTCTGGAAACACCATATATTTT.

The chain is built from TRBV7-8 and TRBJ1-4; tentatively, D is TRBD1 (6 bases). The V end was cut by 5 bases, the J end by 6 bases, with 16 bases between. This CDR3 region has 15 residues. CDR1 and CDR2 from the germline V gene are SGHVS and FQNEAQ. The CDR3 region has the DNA TGTGCCAGCAGCATTGGGACACGAATCCATGAAAAACTGTTTTTT. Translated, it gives CASSIGTRIHEKLFF. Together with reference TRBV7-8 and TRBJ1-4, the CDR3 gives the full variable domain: GAGVSQSPRYKVAKRGQDVALRCDPISGHVSLFWYQQALGQGPEFLTYFQNEAQLDKSGLPSDRFFAERPEGSVSTLKIQRTQQEDSAVYLCASSIGTRIHEKLFFGSGTQLSVL.

The CDR3, as DNA: TGTGCCAGCAGCGGACAGGGGGGTAAAAATCAGCCCCAGCATTTT. Translated, it gives CASSGQGGKNQPQHF. The genes are TRBV6-1 and TRBJ1-5; 10 bases match TRBD1. Germline V CDR1 and CDR2: MNHNS, SASEGT. Trimming at V came to 6 bases and at J to 4 bases, leaving 6 bases not matched to a gene. CDR3 length equals 15 residues.

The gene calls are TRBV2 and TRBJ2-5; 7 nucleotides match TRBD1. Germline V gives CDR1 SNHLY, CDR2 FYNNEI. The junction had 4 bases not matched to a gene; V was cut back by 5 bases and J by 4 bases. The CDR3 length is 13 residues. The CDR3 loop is CASSPQGSETQYF. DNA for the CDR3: TGTGCCAGCAGTCCACAGGGGTCAGAGACCCAGTACTTC.

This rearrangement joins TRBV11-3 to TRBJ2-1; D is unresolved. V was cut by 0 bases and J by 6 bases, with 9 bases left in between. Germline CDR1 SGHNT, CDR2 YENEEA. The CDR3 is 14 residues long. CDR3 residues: CASSLDSLLNEQFF. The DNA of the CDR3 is TGTGCCAGCAGCTTAGATTCCCTCCTCAATGAGCAGTTCTTC.

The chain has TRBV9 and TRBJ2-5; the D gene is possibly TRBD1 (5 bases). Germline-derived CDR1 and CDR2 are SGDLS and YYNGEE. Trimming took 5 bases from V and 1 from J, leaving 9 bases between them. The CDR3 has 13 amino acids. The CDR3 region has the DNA TGTGCCAGCAGTTTCACAGGCCAAGAGACCCAGTACTTC. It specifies CASSFTGQETQYF.

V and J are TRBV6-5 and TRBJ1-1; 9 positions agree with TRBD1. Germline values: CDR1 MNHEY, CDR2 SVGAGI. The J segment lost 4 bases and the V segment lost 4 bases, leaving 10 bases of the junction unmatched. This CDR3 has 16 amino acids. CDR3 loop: CASSSPIQGAGTEAFF. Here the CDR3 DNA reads TGTGCCAGCAGTTCACCCATACAGGGGGCGGGCACTGAAGCTTTCTTT.

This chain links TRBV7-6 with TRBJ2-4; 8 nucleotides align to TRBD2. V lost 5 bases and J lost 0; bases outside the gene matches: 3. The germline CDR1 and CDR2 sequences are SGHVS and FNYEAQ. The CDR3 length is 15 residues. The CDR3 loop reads CASSPGGVAKNIQYF. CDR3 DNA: TGTGCCAGCAGCCCCGGGGGGGTAGCCAAAAACATTCAGTACTTC.